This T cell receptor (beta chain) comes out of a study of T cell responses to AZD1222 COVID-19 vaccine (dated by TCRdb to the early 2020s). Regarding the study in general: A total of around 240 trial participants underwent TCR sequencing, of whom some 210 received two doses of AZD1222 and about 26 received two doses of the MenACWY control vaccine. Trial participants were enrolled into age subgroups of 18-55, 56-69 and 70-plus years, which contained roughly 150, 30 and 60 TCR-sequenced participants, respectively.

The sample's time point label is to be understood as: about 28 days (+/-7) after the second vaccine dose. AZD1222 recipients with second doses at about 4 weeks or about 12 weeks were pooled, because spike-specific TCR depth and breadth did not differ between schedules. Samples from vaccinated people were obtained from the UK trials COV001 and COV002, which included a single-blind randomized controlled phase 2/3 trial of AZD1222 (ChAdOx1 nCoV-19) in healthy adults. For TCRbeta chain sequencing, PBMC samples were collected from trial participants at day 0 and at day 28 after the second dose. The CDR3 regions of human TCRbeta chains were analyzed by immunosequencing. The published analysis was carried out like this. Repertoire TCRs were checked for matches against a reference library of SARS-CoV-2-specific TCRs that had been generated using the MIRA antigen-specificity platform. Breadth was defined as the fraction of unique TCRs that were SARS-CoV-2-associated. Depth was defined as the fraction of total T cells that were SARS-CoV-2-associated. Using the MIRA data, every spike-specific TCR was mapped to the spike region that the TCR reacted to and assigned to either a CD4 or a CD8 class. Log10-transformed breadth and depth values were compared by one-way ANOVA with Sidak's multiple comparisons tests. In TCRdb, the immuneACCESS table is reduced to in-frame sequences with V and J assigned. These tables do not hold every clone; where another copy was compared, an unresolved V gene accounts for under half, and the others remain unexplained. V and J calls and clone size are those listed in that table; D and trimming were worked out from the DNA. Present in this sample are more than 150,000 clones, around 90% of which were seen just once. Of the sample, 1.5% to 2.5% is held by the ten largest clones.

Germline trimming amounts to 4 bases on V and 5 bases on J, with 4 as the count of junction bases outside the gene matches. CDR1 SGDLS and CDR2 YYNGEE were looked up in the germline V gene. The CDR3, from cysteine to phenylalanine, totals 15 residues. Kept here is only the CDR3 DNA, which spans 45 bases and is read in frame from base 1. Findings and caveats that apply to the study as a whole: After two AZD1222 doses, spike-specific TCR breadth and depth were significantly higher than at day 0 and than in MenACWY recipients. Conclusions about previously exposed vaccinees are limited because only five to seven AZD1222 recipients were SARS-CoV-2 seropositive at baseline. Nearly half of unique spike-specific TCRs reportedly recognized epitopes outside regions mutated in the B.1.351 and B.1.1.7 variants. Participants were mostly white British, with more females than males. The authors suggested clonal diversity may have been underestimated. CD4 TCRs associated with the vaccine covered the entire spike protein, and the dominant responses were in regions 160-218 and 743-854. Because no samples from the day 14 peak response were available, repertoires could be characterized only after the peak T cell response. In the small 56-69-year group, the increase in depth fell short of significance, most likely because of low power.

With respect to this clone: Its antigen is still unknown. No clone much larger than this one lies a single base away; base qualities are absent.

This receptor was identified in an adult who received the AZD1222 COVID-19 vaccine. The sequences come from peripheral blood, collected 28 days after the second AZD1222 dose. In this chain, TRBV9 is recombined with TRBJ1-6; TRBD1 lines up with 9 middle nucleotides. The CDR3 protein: CASSSTGGDNSPLHF. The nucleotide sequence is TGTGCCAGCAGCTCGACAGGGGGAGATAATTCACCCCTCCACTTT. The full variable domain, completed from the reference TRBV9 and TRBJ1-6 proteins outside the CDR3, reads DSGVTQTPKHLITATGQRVTLRCSPRSGDLSVYWYQQSLDQGLQFLIQYYNGEERAKGNILERFSAQQFPDLHSELNLSSLELGDSALYFCASSSTGGDNSPLHFGNGTRLTVT.